These T cell receptor beta chains were read from a single sample in a study of identifying expanded T cells in peripheral blood. Here immunoSEQ multiplex PCR was the method, and the copy in TCRdb shows in-frame clones only, minus some. The sample lists around 130,000 clones, 80% to 90% seen once, with approximately 8.9% in the top ten. Material: blood. The receptors stem from a person aged 18 to 70 in good health. Each CDR3 is given with its conserved first and last residue. A D gene is named only where the DNA matches it firmly. Clone size is shown for a subset of rows, as once, few, many or a class of expanded clone.

clone size	V gene	D gene	J gene	CDR3 DNA	CDR3 protein
NA	TRBV28	NA	TRBJ1-2	TGTGCCAGCAGTTTACGTCCGGAGATCCTATCTATTGGTGGCTACACCTTC	CASSLRPEILSIGGYTF
NA	TRBV5-6	NA	TRBJ1-2	TGTGCCAGCAGGGGGAATTACTATGGCTACACCTTC	CASRGNYYGYTF
few	TRBV7-2	NA	TRBJ1-4	TGTGCCAGCAGCTCACAGTTTAATGAAAAACTGTTTTTT	CASSSQFNEKLFF
NA	TRBV7-3	TRBD2	TRBJ2-1	TGTGCCAGCAGCTTAACGTACGGGAGGTACAATGAGCAGTTCTTC	CASSLTYGRYNEQFF
NA	TRBV28	NA	TRBJ1-1	TGTGGGACGTTCATGAACACTGAAGCTTTCTTT	CGTFMNTEAFF
once	TRBV5-1	TRBD1	TRBJ2-4	TGCGCCAGCAGCGACGGACAGGGAGCCAAAAACATTCAGTACTTC	CASSDGQGAKNIQYF
NA	TRBV5-1	TRBD1	TRBJ2-1	TGCGCCAGCAGCGGAGCCGCCGGGACAGGGTTTCGAATTGAGCAGTTCTTC	CASSGAAGTGFRIEQFF
NA	TRBV7-3	NA	TRBJ2-2	TGTGCCAGCTCGGAGGGGCCCGGGGAGCTGTTTTTT	CASSEGPGELFF
once	TRBV19	NA	TRBJ2-6	TGTGCCAGTATTTCGGGGCGCTCTGGGGCCAACGTCCTGACTTTC	CASISGRSGANVLTF
few	TRBV6-5	NA	TRBJ2-7	TGTGCCAGCAGGATCGAGGTCAGGGCCCCCCACGAGCAGTACTTC	CASRIEVRAPHEQYF
NA	TRBV19	TRBD1	TRBJ1-5	TGTGCCAGTAGGAGAACTGCCCGGGACAGTCACTCGGCGGATCAGCCCCAGCATTTT	CASRRTARDSHSADQPQHF
NA	TRBV11-3	TRBD1	TRBJ2-1	TGTGCCAGCAGCTCGGGACAGGAATCCTACAATGAGCAGTTCTTC	CASSSGQESYNEQFF
NA	TRBV29-1	NA	TRBJ2-5	TGCAGCGTTGAATTGACCGTAACGGAAGAGACCCAGTACTTC	CSVELTVTEETQYF
NA	TRBV30	TRBD2	TRBJ2-1	TGTGCCTGGAGTAACCAGCGGGGCCACAATGAGCAGTTCTTC	CAWSNQRGHNEQFF
NA	TRBV29-1	TRBD2	TRBJ2-7	TGCAGCGTTTTAGGACTAGCGGGGGCCTACGAGCAGTACTTC	CSVLGLAGAYEQYF
NA	TRBV29-1	NA	TRBJ2-7	TGCAGCGTTAAGAGACAGATTAACGAGCAGTACTTC	CSVKRQINEQYF
NA	TRBV10-3	TRBD2	TRBJ2-7	TGTGCCATCACTAGCGGGGGGGCCTCCTACGAGCAGTACTTC	CAITSGGASYEQYF
NA	TRBV18	NA	TRBJ1-1	TGTGCCAGCTCACGCGTAGGCAAGAACACTGAAGCTTTCTTT	CASSRVGKNTEAFF
once	TRBV7-9	TRBD2	TRBJ2-1	TGTGCCAGCAGCCTCGGAACTAGCGGGAGGGCCAATGAGCAGTTCTTC	CASSLGTSGRANEQFF
NA	TRBV19	TRBD1	TRBJ2-5	TGTGCCAGTAGTATCTATCGTGGGCCAGGGGGTGTAGTAGAGACCCAGTACTTC	CASSIYRGPGGVVETQYF
NA	TRBV7-3	TRBD2	TRBJ2-2	TGTGCCAGCAGCCCCCTAGCGGGCCCCGGGGAGCTGTTTTTT	CASSPLAGPGELFF
NA	TRBV6-5	NA	TRBJ2-7	TGTGCCAGCAGTTACCAACTCATAGGCGAGCAGTACTTC	CASSYQLIGEQYF
NA	TRBV7-6	TRBD2	TRBJ2-1	TGTGCCAGCAGCTTAGAACGGTTATCGGGGGGCAATGAGCAGTTCTTC	CASSLERLSGGNEQFF
once	TRBV7-2	TRBD1	TRBJ2-2	TGTGCCAGCAGCCGGGGACAGCTAAACACCGGGGAGCTGTTTTTT	CASSRGQLNTGELFF
NA	TRBV6-1	TRBD2	TRBJ2-2	TGTGCCAGCAGCAGGACTAGCGGGTTCACCGGGGAGCTGTTTTTT	CASSRTSGFTGELFF